This T cell receptor beta chain is from a study of T cell responses to AZD1222 COVID-19 vaccine. About the study: Second-dose groups at about 4 or about 12 weeks were pooled.

The CDR3 is made up of 13 amino acids. Germline V CDR1 and CDR2: ENHRY, SYGVKD. Trimming left V 2 bases short and J 2 bases short, with 6 bases between. In the case of this clone: The antigen remains undetermined. Other DNA sequences in the sample encode the same CDR3.

Regarding the study as a whole: Baseline antibody screening turned up just a handful of seropositive AZD1222 recipients. None of the repertoires were sampled until the peak T cell response had passed.

The table came from immunoSEQ multiplex PCR; TCRdb's copy has only in-frame clones and leaves some out. The table has around 120,000 clones, 70% to 90% seen once. The TCR comes from an adult in good health. The J gene is TRBJ1-2, the V gene TRBV10-3; D is uncertain. The sequences come from peripheral blood, collected on day 0 of AZD1222 vaccination. The CDR3 reads CAISETVNYGYTF. In nucleotides, the CDR3 is TGTGCCATCAGTGAGACGGTAAACTATGGCTACACCTTC.